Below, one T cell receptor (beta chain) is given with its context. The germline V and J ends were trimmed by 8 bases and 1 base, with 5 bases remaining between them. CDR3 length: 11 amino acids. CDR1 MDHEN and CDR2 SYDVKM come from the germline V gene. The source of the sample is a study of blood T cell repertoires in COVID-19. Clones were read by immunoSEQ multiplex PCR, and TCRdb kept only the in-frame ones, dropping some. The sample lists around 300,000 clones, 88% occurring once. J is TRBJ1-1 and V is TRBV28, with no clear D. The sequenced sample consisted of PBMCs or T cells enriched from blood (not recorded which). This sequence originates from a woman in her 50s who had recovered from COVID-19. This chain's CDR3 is CASRGNTEAFF. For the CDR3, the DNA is TGTGCCAGCCGGGGGAACACTGAAGCTTTCTTT.